A single sample gave rise to the 4 T cell receptor beta chains below, sequenced in a study of OX40 agonist ivuxolimab in advanced cancers. Data came from immunoSEQ multiplex PCR; TCRdb stores just in-frame clones and leaves some out. The sample shows 100,000 or so clones, around 91% of them seen only once. Sequencing used CD4+ or CD8+ T cells sorted from blood, obtained in a trial of the OX40 agonist ivuxolimab. These receptors were taken from an adult with an advanced solid tumor such as melanoma, head and neck, liver or kidney cancer.

The chain combines TRBV5-6 with TRBJ2-5; the match to TRBD2 covers 12 bases. Trimming at V came to 7 bases and at J to 5 bases, leaving 9 bases not matched to a gene. Germline-derived CDR1 and CDR2 are SGHDT and YYEEEE. The CDR3 length is 15 residues. The CDR3 region is CASGRLAGEGETQYF. The CDR3 region has the DNA TGTGCCAGCGGCCGACTAGCGGGAGAGGGGGAGACCCAGTACTTC.

The gene calls are TRBV19 and TRBJ1-3, with no clear D. Trimming stripped 0 bases from V and 0 bases from J, with 9 bases between. The CDR3 has 16 amino acids. CDR1 LNHDA and CDR2 SQIVND come from the germline V gene (reference sequence). The chain's CDR3 is CASSIDDSNSGNTIYF. The CDR3 nucleotides are TGTGCCAGTAGTATAGATGACTCCAACTCTGGAAACACCATATATTTT.

This chain links TRBV28 with TRBJ2-7; D may correspond to TRBD1 or TRBD2 (5 bases each). CDR3 length: 14 amino acids. Per the germline V gene, CDR1 is MDHEN and CDR2 is SYDVKM. The germline V and J ends were trimmed by 3 bases and 1 base, with 10 bases remaining between them. CDR3 coding DNA: TGTGCCAGCAGTTTGGGGACGGGATCCTACGAGCAGTACTTC. Protein sequence: CASSLGTGSYEQYF.

The chain employs TRBV5-4 and TRBJ1-5; tentative D call: TRBD1 (6 bases). Trimming took 0 bases from V and 3 from J, leaving 10 bases between them. CDR3 length: 15 residues. In germline, CDR1 is SGHNT, CDR2 YYREEE (reference sequence). CDR3 sequence (DNA): TGTGCCAGCAGCTTGGGAGGACAGTACAATCAGCCCCAGCATTTT. Its protein is CASSLGGQYNQPQHF. Full variable domain (remainder filled in from reference TRBV5-4 and TRBJ1-5): ETGVTQSPTHLIKTRGQQVTLRCSSQSGHNTVSWYQQALGQGPQFIFQYYREEENGRGNFPPRFSGLQFPNYSSELNVNALELDDSALYLCASSLGGQYNQPQHFGDGTRLSIL.